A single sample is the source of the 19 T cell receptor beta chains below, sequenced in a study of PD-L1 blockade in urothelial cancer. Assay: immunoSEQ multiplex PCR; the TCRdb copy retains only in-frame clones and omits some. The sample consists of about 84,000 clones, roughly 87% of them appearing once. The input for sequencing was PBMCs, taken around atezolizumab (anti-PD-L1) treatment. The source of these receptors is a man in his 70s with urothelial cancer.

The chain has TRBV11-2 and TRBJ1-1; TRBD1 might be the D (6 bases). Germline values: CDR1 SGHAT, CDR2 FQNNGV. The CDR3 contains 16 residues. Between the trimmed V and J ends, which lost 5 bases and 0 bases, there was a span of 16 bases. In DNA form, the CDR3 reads TGTGCCAGCAGCGATGACTACAGGGCCATGAACACTGAAGCTTTCTTT. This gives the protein CASSDDYRAMNTEAFF.

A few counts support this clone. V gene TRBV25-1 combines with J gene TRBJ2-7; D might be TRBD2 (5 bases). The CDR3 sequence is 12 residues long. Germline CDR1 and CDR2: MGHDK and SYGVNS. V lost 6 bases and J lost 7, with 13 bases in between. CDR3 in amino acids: CASREAGREQYF. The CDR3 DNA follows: TGTGCCAGCAGGGAGGCAGGAAGGGAGCAGTACTTC.

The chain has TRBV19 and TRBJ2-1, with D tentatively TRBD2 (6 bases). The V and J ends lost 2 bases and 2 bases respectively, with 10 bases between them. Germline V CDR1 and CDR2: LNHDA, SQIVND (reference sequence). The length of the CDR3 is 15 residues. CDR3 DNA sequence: TGTGCCAGTAGTATATATCCGGGGGCCTACAATGAGCAGTTCTTC. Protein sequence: CASSIYPGAYNEQFF.

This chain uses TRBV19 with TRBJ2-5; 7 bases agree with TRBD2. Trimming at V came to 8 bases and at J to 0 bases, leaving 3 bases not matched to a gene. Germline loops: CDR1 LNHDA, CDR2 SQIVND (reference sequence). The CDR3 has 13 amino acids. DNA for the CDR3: TGTGCCAGTCTCGGGGGGTACCAAGAGACCCAGTACTTC. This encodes CASLGGYQETQYF.

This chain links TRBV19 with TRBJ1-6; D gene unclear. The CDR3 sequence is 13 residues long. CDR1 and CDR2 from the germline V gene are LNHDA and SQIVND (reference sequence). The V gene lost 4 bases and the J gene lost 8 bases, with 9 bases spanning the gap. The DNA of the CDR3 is TGTGCCAGTAGTAGAGGGTTGGATTCACCCCTCCACTTT. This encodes CASSRGLDSPLHF.

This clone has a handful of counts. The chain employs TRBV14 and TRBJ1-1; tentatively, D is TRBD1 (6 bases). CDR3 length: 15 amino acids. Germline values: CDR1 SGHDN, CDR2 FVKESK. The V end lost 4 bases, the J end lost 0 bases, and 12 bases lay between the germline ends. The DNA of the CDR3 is TGTGCCAGCAGCCCACCGGGACATATGAACACTGAAGCTTTCTTT. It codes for CASSPPGHMNTEAFF.

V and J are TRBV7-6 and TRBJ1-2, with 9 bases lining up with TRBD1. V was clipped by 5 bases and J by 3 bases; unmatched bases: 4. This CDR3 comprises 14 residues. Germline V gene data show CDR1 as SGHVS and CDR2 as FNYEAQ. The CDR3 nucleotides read TGTGCCAGCAGCAAGGACAGGGGTGACTATGGCTACACCTTC. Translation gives CASSKDRGDYGYTF.

The CDR3 reads CASSSDVGGAFETQYF. CDR3 nucleotide sequence: TGTGCCAGCAGCTCAGATGTCGGGGGGGCCTTTGAGACCCAGTACTTC. This rearrangement joins TRBV9 to TRBJ2-5, with 8 bases matching TRBD2. This CDR3 spans 16 amino acids. CDR1 is SGDLS and CDR2 is YYNGEE in the germline V gene. Unmatched junction bases numbered 13, after V lost 4 bases and J lost 5 bases.

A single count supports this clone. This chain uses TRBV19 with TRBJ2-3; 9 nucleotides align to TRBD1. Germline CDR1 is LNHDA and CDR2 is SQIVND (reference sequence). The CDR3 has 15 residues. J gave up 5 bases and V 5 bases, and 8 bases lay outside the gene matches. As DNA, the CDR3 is TGTGCCAGTAGTCACGTAGGGACAGGGCAAGATACGCAGTATTTT. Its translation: CASSHVGTGQDTQYF.

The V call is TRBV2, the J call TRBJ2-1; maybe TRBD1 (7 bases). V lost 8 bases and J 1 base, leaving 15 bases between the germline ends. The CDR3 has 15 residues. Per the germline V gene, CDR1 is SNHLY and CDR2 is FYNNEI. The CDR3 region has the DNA TGTGCCAGCGGAGGGGGCGGGGATTCCTACAATGAGCAGTTCTTC. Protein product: CASGGGGDSYNEQFF. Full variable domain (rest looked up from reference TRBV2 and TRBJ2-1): EPEVTQTPSHQVTQMGQEVILRCVPISNHLYFYWYRQILGQKVEFLVSFYNNEISEKSEIFDDQFSVERPDGSNFTLKIRSTKLEDSAMYFCASGGGGDSYNEQFFGPGTRLTVL.

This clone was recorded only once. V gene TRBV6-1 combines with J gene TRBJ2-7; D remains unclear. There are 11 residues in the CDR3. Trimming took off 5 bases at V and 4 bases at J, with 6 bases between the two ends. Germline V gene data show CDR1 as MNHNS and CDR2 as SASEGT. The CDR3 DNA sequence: TGTGCCAGCAGTTACCAGTACGAGCAGTACTTC. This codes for CASSYQYEQYF.

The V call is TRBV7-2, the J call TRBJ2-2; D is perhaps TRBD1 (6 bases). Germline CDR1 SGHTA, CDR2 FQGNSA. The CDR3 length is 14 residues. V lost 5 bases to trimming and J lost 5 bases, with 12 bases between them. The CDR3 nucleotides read TGTGCCAGCAGCAAGGGGGTGGGGACCGGGGAGCTGTTTTTT. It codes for CASSKGVGTGELFF.

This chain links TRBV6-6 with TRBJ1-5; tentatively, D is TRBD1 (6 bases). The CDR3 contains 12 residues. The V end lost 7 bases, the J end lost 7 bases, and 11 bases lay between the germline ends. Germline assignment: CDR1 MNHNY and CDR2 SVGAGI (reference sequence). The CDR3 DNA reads TGTGCCAGCACCCAAAGGGGGCAGCCCCAGCATTTT. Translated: CASTQRGQPQHF.

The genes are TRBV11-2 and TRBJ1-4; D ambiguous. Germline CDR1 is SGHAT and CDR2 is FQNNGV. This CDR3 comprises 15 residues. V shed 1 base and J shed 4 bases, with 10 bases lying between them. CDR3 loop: CASSLGSLINEKLFF. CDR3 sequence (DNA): TGTGCCAGCAGCTTAGGGTCACTGATTAATGAAAAACTGTTTTTT.

The CDR3 DNA reads TGTGCCAGCAGCCCGCTAGATGAGACAGGGTCCTACGAGCAGTACTTC. Protein sequence: CASSPLDETGSYEQYF. The chain carries TRBV5-6 and TRBJ2-7; 7 nucleotides align to TRBD1. Germline loops: CDR1 SGHDT, CDR2 YYEEEE. The CDR3 spans 16 residues. The V gene end was trimmed by 4 bases and the J gene end by 1 base; junction bases not matched to a gene: 11.

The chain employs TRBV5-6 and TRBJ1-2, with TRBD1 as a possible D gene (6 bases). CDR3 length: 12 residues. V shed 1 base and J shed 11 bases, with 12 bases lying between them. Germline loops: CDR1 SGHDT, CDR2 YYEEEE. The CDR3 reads CASSLMMQGYTF. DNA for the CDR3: TGTGCCAGCAGCTTGATGATGCAGGGGTACACCTTC.

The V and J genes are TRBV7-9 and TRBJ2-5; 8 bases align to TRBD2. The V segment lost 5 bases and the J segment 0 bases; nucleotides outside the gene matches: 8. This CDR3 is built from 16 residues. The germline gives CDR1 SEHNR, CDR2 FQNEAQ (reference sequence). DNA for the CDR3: TGTGCCAGCAGCCTTTGGATAGCGGGGAACCAAGAGACCCAGTACTTC. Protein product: CASSLWIAGNQETQYF. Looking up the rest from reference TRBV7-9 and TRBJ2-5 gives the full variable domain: DTGVSQNPRHKITKRGQNVTFRCDPISEHNRLYWYRQTLGQGPEFLTYFQNEAQLEKSRLLSDRFSAERPKGSFSTLEIQRTEQGDSAMYLCASSLWIAGNQETQYFGPGTRLLVL.

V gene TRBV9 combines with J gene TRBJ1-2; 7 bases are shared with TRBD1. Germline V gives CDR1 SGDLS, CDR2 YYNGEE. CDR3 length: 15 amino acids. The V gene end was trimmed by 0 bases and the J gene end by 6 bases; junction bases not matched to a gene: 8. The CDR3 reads CASSVGGTDADGYTF. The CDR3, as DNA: TGTGCCAGCAGCGTAGGAGGGACAGACGCTGATGGCTACACCTTC.

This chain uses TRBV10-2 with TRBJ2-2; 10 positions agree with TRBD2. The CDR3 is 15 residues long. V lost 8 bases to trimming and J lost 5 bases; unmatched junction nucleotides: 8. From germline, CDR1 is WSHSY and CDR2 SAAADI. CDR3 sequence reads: CASRLAGEETGELFF. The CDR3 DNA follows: TGCGCCAGCCGCCTAGCGGGGGAGGAAACCGGGGAGCTGTTTTTT.